This TCR beta chain appears in the sequencing data of a study of blood T cell repertoires in COVID-19. Assay used: immunoSEQ multiplex PCR; TCRdb lists only in-frame clones, some missing. This table holds about 73,000 clones, approximately 71% found once. Trimming left V 3 bases short and J 0 bases short, with 11 bases between. The CDR3 length is 15 residues. Germline V CDR1 and CDR2: SGHNT, YYREEE (reference sequence). V gene TRBV5-4 combines with J gene TRBJ2-3; TRBD2 might be the D (6 bases). Sequencing was carried out using peripheral blood. The clonotype was recovered from a man between 65 and 79 years old with COVID-19, enrolled during active disease. CDR3 sequence: CASSSRDVSTDTQYF. For the CDR3, the DNA is TGTGCCAGCAGCTCGCGGGATGTTAGCACAGATACGCAGTATTTT.